A single sample gave rise to the 26 T cell receptor beta chains below, sequenced in a study of blood T cell repertoires in COVID-19. Assay used: immunoSEQ multiplex PCR; TCRdb lists only in-frame clones, some missing. The table lists about 83,000 clones, approximately 86% of them singletons, with around 7.8% in the top ten. The sequenced material came from peripheral blood. These receptors came from a man aged 80 or over with active or convalescent COVID-19.

This clone was found once. The chain links TRBV28 to TRBJ1-2; TRBD1 might be the D (6 bases). This CDR3 spans 15 amino acids. CDR1 and CDR2 from the germline V gene are MDHEN and SYDVKM. V was clipped by 5 bases and J by 4 bases, with 17 bases between them. The CDR3 loop is CASSPPQARGYGYTF. The CDR3 DNA follows: TGTGCCAGCAGTCCTCCGCAGGCCAGGGGCTATGGCTACACCTTC.

This chain's CDR3 is CASTSDRLPYEQYV. For the CDR3, the DNA is TGTGCCAGCACCTCAGACAGGTTGCCCTACGAGCAGTACGTC. The chain links TRBV28 to TRBJ2-7; maybe TRBD1 (6 bases). The CDR3 sequence is 14 residues long. Deletions cut 7 bases from V and 2 bases from J, with 15 bases between. In germline, CDR1 is MDHEN, CDR2 SYDVKM.

The chain joins TRBV30 to TRBJ1-1, with D perhaps matching TRBD1 (5 bases). Per germline, CDR1 GTSNPN and CDR2 SVGIG (reference sequence). V was clipped by 5 bases and J by 2 bases, with 9 bases between them. This CDR3 comprises 12 residues. Here the CDR3 DNA reads TGTGCCTGGGACCGGACAAACACTGAAGCTTTCTTT. Amino acid sequence: CAWDRTNTEAFF.

This clone is a singleton in its sample. The V and J genes are TRBV27 and TRBJ2-7, with D uncertain. With 5 bases removed from V and 7 bases from J, the gap between germline ends came to 15 bases. CDR1 MNHEY and CDR2 SMNVEV come from the germline V gene (reference sequence). CDR3 length: 13 residues. The CDR3 nucleotides read TGTGCCAGCAGTGGCGGTTTAAGTGAGGAGCAGTACGTC. Translated: CASSGGLSEEQYV.

This clone was counted between two and nine times. The chain combines TRBV5-1 with TRBJ1-4; D is uncertain. CDR1 is SGHRS, CDR2 YFSETQ, per germline. This CDR3 has 15 amino acids. The V end was cut by 7 bases, the J end by 5 bases, with 18 bases between. The CDR3 reads CASHKDGKRNEKLFF. CDR3 bases: TGCGCCAGCCACAAGGACGGGAAAAGGAATGAAAAACTGTTTTTT.

As regards this clone: Within the sample, other DNA sequences also encode this same CDR3. This chain links TRBV6-5 with TRBJ2-5; D perhaps matches TRBD1 (6 bases). This CDR3 comprises 14 residues. The V gene lost 0 bases and the J gene lost 1 base, with 6 bases spanning the gap. Looked up from germline, CDR1 is MNHEY and CDR2 is SVGAGI. Written as DNA, the CDR3 is TGTGCCAGCAGTTACTCAGGGGGCCAAGAGACCCAGTACTTC. Translated, it gives CASSYSGGQETQYF.

This clone was observed a handful of times. The genes are TRBV19 and TRBJ1-1; TRBD1 agrees at 7 bases. V was clipped by 9 bases and J by 2 bases; unmatched bases: 6. Germline CDR1 reads LNHDA; CDR2 reads SQIVND (reference sequence). The CDR3 is made up of 13 amino acids. The CDR3 DNA follows: TGTGCCAGCAAAGACAGGGATAACACTGAAGCTTTCTTT. Its protein is CASKDRDNTEAFF.

This clone was counted between two and nine times. The chain uses TRBV6-1 and TRBJ2-3, with 7 nucleotides matching TRBD2. CDR1 MNHNS and CDR2 SASEGT come from the germline V gene. The CDR3 consists of 17 residues. V dropped 0 bases and J dropped 4; count of bases not matched to a gene: 10. The CDR3 region has the DNA TGTGCCAGCAGTGAAGCATTAATGTACGGGAGGTCAGATACGCAGTATTTT. Its protein product is CASSEALMYGRSDTQYF.

J is TRBJ1-4 and V is TRBV10-1; a weak D match, TRBD1 (5 bases). Germline V CDR1 and CDR2: WNHNN, SYGVQD (reference sequence). V was trimmed by 5 bases and J by 8 bases, leaving 18 bases between them. The CDR3 length is 15 residues. DNA of the CDR3: TGCGCCAGCAGTCCGGGGACTCTCCGGGGAGAAAAACTGTTTTTT. Translation: CASSPGTLRGEKLFF.

J is TRBJ2-5 and V is TRBV3-1 (or the pseudogene TRBV3-2); D perhaps matches TRBD1 (6 bases). V lost 6 bases, J lost 5 bases, and 19 bases lay in between. The CDR3 length is 15 residues. Looked up from germline, CDR1 is LGHDT and CDR2 is YNNKEL (reference sequence). CDR3 sequence (DNA): TGTGCCAGCAGTCAAAAACCGGGACAATGGGAGACCCAGTACTTC. Translated, it gives CASSQKPGQWETQYF.

The chain couples TRBV19 to TRBJ1-4, with a possible D match to TRBD1 (5 bases). The germline gives CDR1 LNHDA, CDR2 SQIVND (reference sequence). V lost 6 bases and J lost 6, with 17 bases in between. CDR3 length: 15 amino acids. The CDR3 sequence: CASRPSRGLDEKLFF. The CDR3 region has the DNA TGTGCCAGTAGACCCTCGCGGGGCTTGGATGAAAAACTGTTTTTT.

V usage is TRBV5-1 and J usage is TRBJ2-5; D unresolved. This CDR3 has 14 amino acids. Germline assignment: CDR1 SGHRS and CDR2 YFSETQ. Trimming took 1 base from V and 1 from J, leaving 8 bases between them. CDR3 in amino acids: CASSLTSAQETQYF. CDR3 sequence (DNA): TGCGCCAGCAGCTTGACCAGCGCCCAAGAGACCCAGTACTTC.

Notes on this clone: The germline gene is not matched at one end of the junction; a read error may be the cause. The CDR3 sequence is CASSRGLAGGQGTQYF. The CDR3 bases are TGTGCTAGCAGCCGTGGACTAGCGGGGGGGCAAGGGACCCAGTACTTC. The chain couples TRBV7-7 to TRBJ2-5; 15 nucleotides line up with TRBD2. Germline values: CDR1 SSHAT, CDR2 FNYEAQ (reference sequence). The CDR3 sequence is 16 residues long.

This rearrangement joins TRBV5-1 to TRBJ1-6; TRBD1 matches at 9 bases. This CDR3 is built from 14 residues. J gave up 6 bases and V 5 bases, and 3 bases lay outside the gene matches. From germline, CDR1 is SGHRS and CDR2 YFSETQ. CDR3 in DNA: TGCGCCAGCAGACCGGGACAGGGTAATTCACCCCTCCACTTT. Translating gives CASRPGQGNSPLHF.

The CDR3, as DNA: TGTGCCAGCAGCCCTAGGCCCTACACCGGGGAGCTGTTTTTT. Translation gives CASSPRPYTGELFF. The chain couples TRBV9 to TRBJ2-2; the D is unclear. This CDR3 contains 14 residues. CDR1 and CDR2 (germline): SGDLS, YYNGEE. V dropped 4 bases and J dropped 3 bases, with 10 bases sitting between them.

The chain has TRBV2 and TRBJ1-5, with 8 bases matching TRBD1. CDR1 is SNHLY and CDR2 is FYNNEI in the germline V gene. J lost 3 bases, V lost 5 bases, and 9 bases had no gene match. The CDR3 is made up of 16 amino acids. In nucleotides, the CDR3 is TGTGCCAGCAGTACTCGATCAGGGGGCCCCAATCAGCCCCAGCATTTT. As protein: CASSTRSGGPNQPQHF.

The chain combines TRBV20-1 with TRBJ2-1; D not resolved. The ends were cut back, 7 bases at V and 1 base at J, with 5 bases in the middle. The CDR3 is 11 residues long. CDR1 and CDR2 (germline): DFQATT, SNEGSKA (reference sequence). DNA for the CDR3: TGCAGTGGAGTGTCCTACAATGAGCAGTTCTTC. It is translated as CSGVSYNEQFF.

V and J are TRBV11-3 and TRBJ2-3; 7 nucleotides align to TRBD2. This CDR3 is built from 15 residues. V gave up 4 bases and J gave up 6 bases; unmatched junction bases: 10. CDR1 is SGHNT and CDR2 is YENEEA in the germline V gene. CDR3 amino acids: CASSSGGSKTDTQYF. As DNA, the CDR3 is TGTGCCAGCAGCTCGGGGGGTAGTAAGACGGATACGCAGTATTTT.

CDR3 residues: CATSEASTGRNIQYF. CDR3 DNA: TGTGCCACCAGTGAAGCATCGACAGGGCGCAACATTCAGTACTTC. The chain uses TRBV24-1 and TRBJ2-4, with 7 bases aligning to TRBD1. CDR1 is KGHDR, CDR2 SFDVKD, per germline. This CDR3 has 15 amino acids. V was pared by 4 bases and J by 7 bases, with 9 bases of the junction left unmatched.

The chain recombines TRBV7-3 with TRBJ1-1, with D perhaps TRBD1 (6 bases). CDR3 length equals 14 residues. Germline values: CDR1 SGHTA, CDR2 FQGTGA. V lost 3 bases to trimming and J lost 2 bases, with 10 bases between them. The CDR3 loop is CASSLGAHNTEAFF. CDR3 DNA sequence: TGTGCCAGCAGCTTGGGGGCTCACAACACTGAAGCTTTCTTT.

The chain is built from TRBV28 and TRBJ1-4; D gene uncertain. Trimming took 7 bases from V and 5 from J, leaving 5 bases between them. CDR3 length: 11 residues. Germline V gene lookup returns CDR1 MDHEN and CDR2 SYDVKM. This chain's CDR3 is CASISNEKLFF. The CDR3, as DNA: TGTGCCAGCATTTCGAATGAAAAACTGTTTTTT.

This chain connects TRBV6-5 to TRBJ1-3; D gene ambiguous. This CDR3 is 12 amino acids long. CDR1 and CDR2 from the germline V gene are MNHEY and SVGAGI. V was shortened by 6 bases and J by 1 base, with 4 bases between the two germline ends. In nucleotides, the CDR3 is TGTGCCAGCAGCATTTCTGGAAACACCATATATTTT. This gives the protein CASSISGNTIYF.

The rearrangement joins TRBV5-1 to TRBJ2-5; possible D gene TRBD2, 7 bases. Germline lookup yields CDR1 SGHRS and CDR2 YFSETQ. CDR3 length equals 14 residues. Trimming pared 1 base from V and 5 bases from J, leaving 12 bases between. CDR3 sequence reads: CASSLSGGLETQYF. CDR3 coding DNA: TGCGCCAGCAGCTTGTCCGGGGGGCTTGAGACCCAGTACTTC.

This chain joins TRBV6-1 and TRBJ2-2, with D maybe TRBD1 (6 bases). The V end lost 1 base, the J end lost 1 base, and 16 bases lay between the germline ends. CDR3 length: 18 amino acids. Germline-derived CDR1 and CDR2 are MNHNS and SASEGT. Here the CDR3 reads CASSEVRGYRVNTGELFF. The DNA for the CDR3 is TGTGCCAGCAGTGAAGTTCGGGGATACAGGGTGAACACCGGGGAGCTGTTTTTT.

The chain joins TRBV4-2 to TRBJ2-5; possible D gene TRBD2, 5 bases. Looked up from germline, CDR1 is LGHNA and CDR2 is YNFKEQ. The CDR3 extends over 14 amino acids. Trimming took off 2 bases at V and 1 base at J, with 8 bases between the two ends. CDR3: CASSQPGTQETQYF. The CDR3 DNA sequence: TGTGCCAGCAGCCAACCGGGAACCCAAGAGACCCAGTACTTC.

The genes are TRBV20-1 and TRBJ2-5; D might be TRBD2 (5 bases). V lost 5 bases, J lost 5 bases, and 9 bases lay in between. The CDR3 sequence is 11 residues long. Germline values: CDR1 DFQATT, CDR2 SNEGSKA (reference sequence). CDR3 region: CSAFRGETQYF. The CDR3 nucleotides read TGCAGTGCTTTCAGAGGGGAGACCCAGTACTTC.